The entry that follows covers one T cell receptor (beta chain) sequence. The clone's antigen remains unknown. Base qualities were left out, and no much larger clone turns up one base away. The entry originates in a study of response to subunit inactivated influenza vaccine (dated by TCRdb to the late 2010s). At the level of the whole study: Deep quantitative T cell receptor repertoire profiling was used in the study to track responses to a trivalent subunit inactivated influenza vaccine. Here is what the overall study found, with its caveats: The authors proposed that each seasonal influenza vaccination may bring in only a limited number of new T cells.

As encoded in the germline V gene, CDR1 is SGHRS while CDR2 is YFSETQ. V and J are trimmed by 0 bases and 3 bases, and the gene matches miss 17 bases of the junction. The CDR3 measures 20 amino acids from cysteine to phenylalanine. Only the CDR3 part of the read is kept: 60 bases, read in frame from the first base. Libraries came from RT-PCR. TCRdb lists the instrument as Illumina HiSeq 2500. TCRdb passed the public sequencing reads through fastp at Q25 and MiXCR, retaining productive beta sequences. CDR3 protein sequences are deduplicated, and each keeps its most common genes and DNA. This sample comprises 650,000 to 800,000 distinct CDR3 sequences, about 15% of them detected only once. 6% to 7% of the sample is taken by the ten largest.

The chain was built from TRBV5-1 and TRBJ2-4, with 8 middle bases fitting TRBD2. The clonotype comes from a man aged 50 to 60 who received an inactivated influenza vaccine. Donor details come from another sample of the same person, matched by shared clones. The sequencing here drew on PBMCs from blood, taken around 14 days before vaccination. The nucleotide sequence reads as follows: TGCGCCAGCAGCTTGGTCTCGGCGGGGGGACTCAGGAACCGCAAAAACATTCAGTACTTC. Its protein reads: CASSLVSAGGLRNRKNIQYF.